This is a list of T cell receptor beta chains from one sample in a study of response to subunit inactivated influenza vaccine. TCRdb reanalysed the RT-PCR reads using MiXCR and keeps one entry per CDR3 protein. The data contain a few hundred thousand distinct CDR3 sequences, about 10% of them singletons. Sequenced here: PBMCs from blood, sampled about 40 days after vaccination. These receptors all come from a man aged 50 to 60 who received an inactivated influenza vaccine. Each CDR3 is given with its conserved first and last residue. The D gene is left open where the match is weak. Only part of the rows carry a size: once, few, many, or a class if the clone is expanded.

cdr3_nt: TGTGCCAGCAGCTTATCAGTACAAGAGACCCAGTACTTC
cdr3_aa: CASSLSVQETQYF
j_call: TRBJ2-5
v_call: TRBV11-2
clone_size: .
d_call: .

cdr3_nt: TGTGCCAGCAGCTATTCTAACTATGGCGGCTACACCTTC
cdr3_aa: CASSYSNYGGYTF
j_call: TRBJ1-2
v_call: TRBV5-4
clone_size: .
d_call: .

cdr3_nt: TGTGCCAGCAATCGAGAGCTTAATTCACCCCTCCACTTT
cdr3_aa: CASNRELNSPLHF
j_call: TRBJ1-6
v_call: TRBV2
clone_size: .
d_call: .

cdr3_nt: TGTGCCAGCAGCCCCACAGGGGTTCGTACGCAGTATTTT
cdr3_aa: CASSPTGVRTQYF
j_call: TRBJ2-3
v_call: TRBV11-2
clone_size: .
d_call: TRBD1

cdr3_nt: TGCAGTGCTAGGGGAGGAATTAGCACAGATACGCAGTATTTT
cdr3_aa: CSARGGISTDTQYF
j_call: TRBJ2-3
v_call: TRBV20-1
clone_size: many
d_call: .

cdr3_nt: TGCGCCAGCAGCTTGTTTAGCGGGAGCTACGAGCAGTACTTC
cdr3_aa: CASSLFSGSYEQYF
j_call: TRBJ2-7
v_call: TRBV5-1
clone_size: .
d_call: TRBD2

cdr3_nt: TGCAGTGCTAGTATACTAGCGGTTGGAGGAGATACGCAGTATTTT
cdr3_aa: CSASILAVGGDTQYF
j_call: TRBJ2-3
v_call: TRBV20-1
clone_size: few
d_call: TRBD2

cdr3_nt: TGCAGCGTTGAAGATCCGGATAGCGGGAGACTCGATGAGCAGTTCTTC
cdr3_aa: CSVEDPDSGRLDEQFF
j_call: TRBJ2-1
v_call: TRBV29-1
clone_size: .
d_call: TRBD2

cdr3_nt: TGCAGTGCTAGAGATGGAGACGTGCACACTGAAGCTTTCTTT
cdr3_aa: CSARDGDVHTEAFF
j_call: TRBJ1-1
v_call: TRBV20-1
clone_size: .
d_call: .

cdr3_nt: TGCGCCAGCAGCGGGGGACTAGCGGGTGATACGCAGTATTTT
cdr3_aa: CASSGGLAGDTQYF
j_call: TRBJ2-3
v_call: TRBV5-1
clone_size: many
d_call: TRBD2

cdr3_nt: TGTGCCAGCAGCTTACTCGGGCCACAAAACATTCAGTACTTC
cdr3_aa: CASSLLGPQNIQYF
j_call: TRBJ2-4
v_call: TRBV7-2
clone_size: .
d_call: .

cdr3_nt: TGTGCCAGCAGTTTAATAGGGGGGGAGCAGTACTTC
cdr3_aa: CASSLIGGEQYF
j_call: TRBJ2-7
v_call: TRBV27
clone_size: many
d_call: .

cdr3_nt: TGTGCCAGCTCACCCGGGACAGGAAGGGCGAACACTGAAGCTTTCTTT
cdr3_aa: CASSPGTGRANTEAFF
j_call: TRBJ1-1
v_call: TRBV18
clone_size: few
d_call: TRBD1

cdr3_nt: TGTGCCAGCAGTTTAGCGGGAGTTGAGCAGTTCTTC
cdr3_aa: CASSLAGVEQFF
j_call: TRBJ2-1
v_call: TRBV2
clone_size: .
d_call: TRBD2

cdr3_nt: TGCGCCAGCAGCCAAGAAGTAGCCGTTAGCACAGATACGCAGTATTTT
cdr3_aa: CASSQEVAVSTDTQYF
j_call: TRBJ2-3
v_call: TRBV4-3
clone_size: .
d_call: .

cdr3_nt: TGTGCCACCAGTGATGGACTTGGGCGGAATGAGCAGTTCTTC
cdr3_aa: CATSDGLGRNEQFF
j_call: TRBJ2-1
v_call: TRBV24-1
clone_size: few
d_call: .

cdr3_nt: TGTGCCAGCAGCTCCGACCAGACAGGGGACGTTGGCGCCATATATTTT
cdr3_aa: CASSSDQTGDVGAIYF
j_call: TRBJ1-3
v_call: TRBV5-6
clone_size: few
d_call: TRBD1

cdr3_nt: TGCAGCGTAGTTGGGACAGACGATATCTACGAGCAGTACTTC
cdr3_aa: CSVVGTDDIYEQYF
j_call: TRBJ2-7
v_call: TRBV29-1
clone_size: .
d_call: TRBD1

cdr3_nt: TGCGCCAGCAGTGAGTCGGGGGGAAACACCGGGGAGCTGTTTTTT
cdr3_aa: CASSESGGNTGELFF
j_call: TRBJ2-2
v_call: TRBV10-1
clone_size: .
d_call: .

cdr3_nt: TGTGCCATCAGTGAGTCCGGGACAGCGGGCATTCAGTACTTC
cdr3_aa: CAISESGTAGIQYF
j_call: TRBJ2-4
v_call: TRBV10-3
clone_size: many
d_call: .

cdr3_nt: TGTGCCAGCCTTGGACTAGCGGAGGGCTCGGAGCAGTACTTC
cdr3_aa: CASLGLAEGSEQYF
j_call: TRBJ2-7
v_call: TRBV6-5
clone_size: many
d_call: TRBD2

cdr3_nt: TGTGCCTCAGGGCCGGGATACTCCTACGAGCAGTACTTC
cdr3_aa: CASGPGYSYEQYF
j_call: TRBJ2-7
v_call: TRBV7-2
clone_size: few
d_call: .

cdr3_nt: TGTGCCAGCAGTTTTCATAGGGACGAAACTTCCGAGCAGTACTTC
cdr3_aa: CASSFHRDETSEQYF
j_call: TRBJ2-7
v_call: TRBV6-2/TRBV6-3
clone_size: few
d_call: .

cdr3_nt: TGCGCCAGCAGCTTGGAAGTCGACTCATCGGGGGGCTACACCTTC
cdr3_aa: CASSLEVDSSGGYTF
j_call: TRBJ1-2
v_call: TRBV5-1
clone_size: .
d_call: .

cdr3_nt: TGTGCCAGCAGCTCCCGCCCGGCGGGGGGATCTAGCACAGATACGCAGTATTTT
cdr3_aa: CASSSRPAGGSSTDTQYF
j_call: TRBJ2-3
v_call: TRBV11-2
clone_size: few
d_call: TRBD2

cdr3_nt: TGTGCCAGCAGTCCTACAGGGGCAGGGTACGAGCAGTACTTC
cdr3_aa: CASSPTGAGYEQYF
j_call: TRBJ2-7
v_call: TRBV28
clone_size: many
d_call: TRBD1

cdr3_nt: TGCGCCAGCAGCCAAGCATCGGAGCAGTACTTC
cdr3_aa: CASSQASEQYF
j_call: TRBJ2-7
v_call: TRBV3-1
clone_size: many
d_call: .

cdr3_nt: TGTGCCAGCAGCTTAATCGTTGGCGGGGAGTCTCTCGAGCAGTACTTC
cdr3_aa: CASSLIVGGESLEQYF
j_call: TRBJ2-7
v_call: TRBV7-9
clone_size: .
d_call: .

cdr3_nt: TGCAGCCTAGAGGGCCCGGGGCGCACAGATACGCAGTATTTT
cdr3_aa: CSLEGPGRTDTQYF
j_call: TRBJ2-3
v_call: TRBV29-1
clone_size: few
d_call: .

cdr3_nt: TGTGCCAGCAGCAAGGGGGGGGCCGATGAGCAGTTCTTC
cdr3_aa: CASSKGGADEQFF
j_call: TRBJ2-1
v_call: TRBV7-2
clone_size: .
d_call: .

cdr3_nt: TGCAGCGTTGGGGACGGAACAGATACGCAGTATTTT
cdr3_aa: CSVGDGTDTQYF
j_call: TRBJ2-3
v_call: TRBV29-1
clone_size: many
d_call: .

cdr3_nt: TGTGCCAGCAGCTCCCGGACAGGGTTCTCCTACGAGCAGTACTTC
cdr3_aa: CASSSRTGFSYEQYF
j_call: TRBJ2-7
v_call: TRBV5-6
clone_size: many
d_call: TRBD1